These 6 T cell receptor beta chains were sequenced from one sample in a study of response to subunit inactivated influenza vaccine. One entry per CDR3 protein results from TCRdb running MiXCR on the RT-PCR reads. Among some 600,000 distinct CDR3 sequences listed, approximately 14% were seen once. The specimen comprised PBMCs from blood, sampled 14 days before vaccination. The receptors were gathered from a man aged 50-59 years who received an inactivated influenza vaccine.

This clonotype was observed a few times. The chain uses TRBV29-1 and TRBJ2-2, with 7 bases that match TRBD1. The CDR3 has 12 amino acids. The germline CDR1 and CDR2 sequences are SQVTM and ANQGSEA. V trimming: 5 bases; J trimming: 5 bases; junction bases outside the gene matches: 2. CDR3 sequence reads: CSVPTGTGELFF. DNA of the CDR3: TGCAGCGTTCCGACAGGGACCGGGGAGCTGTTTTTT.

This clonotype has just a few counts. V gene TRBV9 combines with J gene TRBJ2-2, with D hard to call. CDR1 is SGDLS and CDR2 is YYNGEE in the germline V gene. This CDR3 contains 15 residues. V was clipped by 1 base and J by 5 bases, with 12 bases between them. The CDR3 DNA is TGTGCCAGCAGCGTATTCAATCTGGAAACCGGGGAGCTGTTTTTT. Translated, it gives CASSVFNLETGELFF.

This clonotype was counted a few times. The chain uses TRBV7-2 and TRBJ1-5; D remains ambiguous. CDR1 SGHTA and CDR2 FQGNSA come from the germline V gene. The CDR3 runs 16 residues. The V end was cut by 0 bases, the J end by 5 bases, with 14 bases between. The CDR3 region has the DNA TGTGCCAGCAGCTTAGCGTCTGGCAGGATGGATCAGCCCCAGCATTTT. As protein: CASSLASGRMDQPQHF.

V is TRBV5-5 and J is TRBJ2-7, with D unclear. The V and J ends lost 5 bases and 6 bases respectively, with 15 bases between them. The CDR3 spans 13 residues. The germline V gene encodes CDR1 SGHKS and CDR2 YYEKEE (reference sequence). The CDR3 loop reads CASRANPRTEQYF. CDR3 DNA: TGTGCCAGCAGGGCGAACCCCAGAACCGAGCAGTACTTC.

In its sample, this clonotype was seen a few times. The rearrangement joins TRBV27 to TRBJ2-2; 8 nucleotides agree with TRBD2. CDR1 MNHEY and CDR2 SMNVEV come from the germline V gene (reference sequence). The CDR3 contains 15 residues. Germline trimming cut 3 bases from V and 6 bases from J; bases unmatched to any gene: 6. For the CDR3, the DNA is TGTGCCAGCAGTTTGTTTAGCGGGGTGCCCGGGGAGCTGTTTTTT. Its translation: CASSLFSGVPGELFF.

The genes are TRBV7-2 and TRBJ2-1, with TRBD1 identical over 9 bases. Germline V gene data show CDR1 as SGHTA and CDR2 as FQGNSA. The CDR3 runs 14 residues. The V and J ends lost 1 base and 9 bases, in that order; junction bases with no gene match: 4. CDR3 DNA: TGTGCCAGCAGCTTAGTACGGACAGGGGCTGAGCAGTTCTTC. Translating gives CASSLVRTGAEQFF.